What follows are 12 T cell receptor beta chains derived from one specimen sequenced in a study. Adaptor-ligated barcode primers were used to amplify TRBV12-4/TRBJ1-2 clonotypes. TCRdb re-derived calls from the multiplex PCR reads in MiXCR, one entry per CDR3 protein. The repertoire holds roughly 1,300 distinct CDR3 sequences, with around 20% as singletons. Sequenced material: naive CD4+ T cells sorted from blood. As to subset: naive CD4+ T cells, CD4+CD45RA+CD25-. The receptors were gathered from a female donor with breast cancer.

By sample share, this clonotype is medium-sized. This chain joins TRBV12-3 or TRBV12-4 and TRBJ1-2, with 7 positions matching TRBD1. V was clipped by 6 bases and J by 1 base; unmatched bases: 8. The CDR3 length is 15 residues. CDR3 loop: CASRPPGQLNYGYTF. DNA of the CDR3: TGTGCCAGCAGACCTCCGGGACAGCTTAACTATGGCTACACCTTC.

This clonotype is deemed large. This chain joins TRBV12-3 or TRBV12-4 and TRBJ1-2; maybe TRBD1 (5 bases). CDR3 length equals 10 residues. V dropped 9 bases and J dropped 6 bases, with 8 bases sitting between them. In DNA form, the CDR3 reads TGTGCCAGTAGCAGGGATGGCTACACCTTC. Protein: CASSRDGYTF.

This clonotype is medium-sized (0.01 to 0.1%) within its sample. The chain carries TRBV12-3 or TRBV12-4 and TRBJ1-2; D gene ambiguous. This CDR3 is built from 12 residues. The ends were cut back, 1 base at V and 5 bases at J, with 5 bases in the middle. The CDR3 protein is CASSLEVYGYTF. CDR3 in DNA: TGTGCCAGCAGTTTAGAGGTGTATGGCTACACCTTC.

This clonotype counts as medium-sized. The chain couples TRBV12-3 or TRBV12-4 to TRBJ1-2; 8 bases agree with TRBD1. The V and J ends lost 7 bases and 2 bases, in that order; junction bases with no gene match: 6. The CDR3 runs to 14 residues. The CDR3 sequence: CASTPWDRNYGYTF. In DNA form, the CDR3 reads TGTGCCAGCACCCCTTGGGACAGGAACTATGGCTACACCTTC.

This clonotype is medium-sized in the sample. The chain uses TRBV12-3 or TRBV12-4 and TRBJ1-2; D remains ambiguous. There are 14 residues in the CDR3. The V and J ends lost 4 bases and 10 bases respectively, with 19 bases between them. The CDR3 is CASSYVPLRHAYTF. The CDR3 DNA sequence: TGTGCCAGCAGTTACGTCCCACTTCGCCATGCCTACACCTTC.

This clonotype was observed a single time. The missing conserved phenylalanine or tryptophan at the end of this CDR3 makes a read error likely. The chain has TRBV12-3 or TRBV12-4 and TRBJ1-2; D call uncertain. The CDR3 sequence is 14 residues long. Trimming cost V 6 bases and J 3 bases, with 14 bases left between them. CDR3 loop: CASSRTGLDYGYTL. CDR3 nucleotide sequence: TGTGCCAGCAGCCGGACTGGACTGGACTATGGCTACACCCTC.

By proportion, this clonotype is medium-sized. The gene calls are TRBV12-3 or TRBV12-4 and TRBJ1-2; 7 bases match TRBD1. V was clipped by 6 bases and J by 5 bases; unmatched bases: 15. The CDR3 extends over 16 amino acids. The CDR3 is CASRPTPGQTSYGYTF. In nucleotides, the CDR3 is TGTGCCAGCAGGCCCACACCGGGACAGACTTCTTATGGCTACACCTTC.

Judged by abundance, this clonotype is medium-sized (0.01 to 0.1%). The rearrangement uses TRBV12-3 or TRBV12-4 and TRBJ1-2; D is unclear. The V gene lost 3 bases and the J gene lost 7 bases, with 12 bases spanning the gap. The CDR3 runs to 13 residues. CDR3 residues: CASSLPGMVGYTF. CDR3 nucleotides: TGTGCCAGCAGTTTGCCGGGGATGGTTGGCTACACCTTC.

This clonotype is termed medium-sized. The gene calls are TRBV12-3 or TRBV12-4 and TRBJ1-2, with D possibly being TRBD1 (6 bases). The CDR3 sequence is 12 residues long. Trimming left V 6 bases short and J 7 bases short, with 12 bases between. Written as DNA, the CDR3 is TGTGCCAGCAGCTTTCACAGGGCTGGCTACACCTTC. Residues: CASSFHRAGYTF.

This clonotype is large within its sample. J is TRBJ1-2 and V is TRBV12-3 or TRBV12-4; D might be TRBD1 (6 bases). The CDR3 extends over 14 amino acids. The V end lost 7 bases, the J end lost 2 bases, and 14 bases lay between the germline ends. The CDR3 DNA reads TGTGCCAGCAAACAGGGACACTCCAACTATGGCTACACCTTC. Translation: CASKQGHSNYGYTF.

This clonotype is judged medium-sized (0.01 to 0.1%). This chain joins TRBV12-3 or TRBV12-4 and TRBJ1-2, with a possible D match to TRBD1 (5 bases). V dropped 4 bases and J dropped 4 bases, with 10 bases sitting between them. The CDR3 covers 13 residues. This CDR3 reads CASSSRGLYGYTF. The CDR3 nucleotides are TGTGCCAGCAGTTCGAGGGGACTCTATGGCTACACCTTC.

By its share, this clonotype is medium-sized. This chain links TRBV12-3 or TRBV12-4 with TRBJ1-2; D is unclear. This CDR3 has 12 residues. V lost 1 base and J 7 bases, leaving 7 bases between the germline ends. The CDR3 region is CASSLGPSGYTF. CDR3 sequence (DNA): TGTGCCAGCAGTTTAGGACCTTCTGGCTACACCTTC.